These 8 T cell receptor beta chains share one sample of origin, sequenced in a study of regulatory T cells in long-lasting Graves disease. Library construction for TCR beta used iRepertoire HTBI primers and Arm-PCR of CDR3 regions. MiXCR, run by TCRdb on the multiplex PCR reads, gives a single entry per CDR3 protein. The sample includes 550,000 to 650,000 distinct CDR3 sequences, about 16% of them seen just once. Time point noted: newly diagnosed GD, antithyroid drugs for less than 3 months. RNA extracted from PBMCs served as the sequencing template. Another study also made use of these data, one on T cells in Graves' hyperthyroidism and ophthalmopathy.

The sequenced sample was peripheral blood mononuclear cells (PBMCs), obtained at new diagnosis, from a patient treated with antithyroid drugs. These receptors were obtained from a man younger than 35 with Graves disease.

The rearrangement joins TRBV28 to TRBJ1-2; 8 bases match TRBD1. The V gene's germline CDR1 is MDHEN and CDR2 SYDVKM. Trimming removed 6 bases from V and 0 bases from J; junction bases left unmatched: 9. The CDR3 covers 16 residues. CDR3: CASRVETGGANYGYTF. In DNA form, the CDR3 reads TGTGCCAGCAGAGTCGAAACAGGGGGGGCTAACTATGGCTACACCTTC.

This clonotype was seen a handful of times. The germline gene is not matched at one end of the junction; a read error may be the cause. The CDR3 nucleotides read TGTGCCAGCACCCAAGACAGCAGCTCCTACAATGAGCAGTTCTTC. Protein sequence: CASTQDSSSYNEQFF. The genes are TRBV3-1 and TRBJ2-1, with D perhaps TRBD1 (5 bases). The CDR3 is 15 amino acids. Germline values: CDR1 LGHDT, CDR2 YNNKEL (reference sequence).

This clonotype was detected only a few times. The chain has TRBV10-3 and TRBJ2-1; 8 nucleotides agree with TRBD2. The V segment lost 8 bases and the J segment 5 bases; nucleotides outside the gene matches: 5. Germline values: CDR1 ENHRY, CDR2 SYGVKD. The CDR3 spans 13 residues. Here the CDR3 reads CAISTSGDNEQFF. CDR3 sequence (DNA): TGTGCCATCTCAACTAGCGGTGACAATGAGCAGTTCTTC.

This clonotype was picked up a small number of times. The V gene is TRBV5-6, the J gene TRBJ2-7; no clear D. CDR1 SGHDT and CDR2 YYEEEE come from the germline V gene. The CDR3 has 15 amino acids. V was pared by 4 bases and J by 1 base, with 15 bases between. CDR3 residues: CASSNLGLGSYEQYF. Written as DNA, the CDR3 is TGTGCCAGCAGCAACCTTGGGTTAGGGTCCTACGAGCAGTACTTC.

With respect to this clonotype: With a much larger clone just one base away, this may be a read error. The chain is built from TRBV20-1 and TRBJ2-4; TRBD2 is a possible D gene (7 bases). The CDR3 has 17 amino acids. The germline gives CDR1 DFQATT, CDR2 SNEGSKA (reference sequence). V shed 5 bases and J shed 1 base, with 21 bases lying between them. CDR3 sequence (DNA): TGCAGTGCTCCGAAAGGGGGGGCATTCGAGGCCAAAAACATTCAGTACTTC. As protein: CSAPKGGAFEAKNIQYF.

The chain couples TRBV20-1 to TRBJ1-5, with 9 bases lining up with TRBD1. V trimming: 0 bases; J trimming: 7 bases; junction bases outside the gene matches: 7. Germline V gives CDR1 DFQATT, CDR2 SNEGSKA (reference sequence). This CDR3 has 15 amino acids. DNA of the CDR3: TGCAGTGCTAGAGAGGGGACAGGGCTAGCCCAGCCCCAGCATTTT. This translates into CSAREGTGLAQPQHF.

The chain joins TRBV3-1 to TRBJ2-1, with 7 bases that match TRBD2. This CDR3 is built from 17 residues. CDR1 is LGHDT and CDR2 is YNNKEL in the germline V gene (reference sequence). V lost 5 bases to trimming and J lost 4 bases; unmatched junction nucleotides: 14. The CDR3 spells CASSSMGGSTAYNEQFF. CDR3 bases: TGTGCCAGCAGCTCAATGGGGGGGAGTACAGCTTACAATGAGCAGTTCTTC.

In its sample, this clonotype was seen many times. The chain employs TRBV20-1 and TRBJ2-7; TRBD1 aligns across 8 bases. This CDR3 contains 12 residues. Germline V lookup: CDR1 DFQATT, CDR2 SNEGSKA (reference sequence). Unmatched junction bases numbered 7, after V lost 6 bases and J lost 6 bases. The CDR3 region is CSARGQGLEQYF. CDR3 in DNA: TGCAGTGCCCGCGGACAGGGCCTCGAGCAGTACTTC.